A single sample is the source of the 27 T cell receptor beta chains below, sequenced in a study of shared clonotypes between healthy human individuals. This table comes from immunoSEQ multiplex PCR, and its TCRdb copy is limited to in-frame clones, with some not included. The sample lists some 550,000 clones; about 96% were seen once. Sequencing was done on a sample of naive CD4+ T cells sorted from blood. Subset specified: CD45RA+ positively selected. All receptors come from a woman aged 25 to 39 in good health.

This rearrangement joins TRBV19 to TRBJ2-5; TRBD1 aligns across 9 bases. CDR1 LNHDA and CDR2 SQIVND come from the germline V gene (reference sequence). V was clipped by 7 bases and J by 4 bases; unmatched bases: 4. The CDR3 contains 13 residues. CDR3 nucleotides: TGTGCCAGTACAGAACAGGGGGCAGAGACCCAGTACTTC. Translated: CASTEQGAETQYF.

Notes on this clone: Other DNA sequences in the sample encode the same CDR3. V is TRBV5-5 and J is TRBJ1-5; D unresolved. The CDR3 length is 13 residues. Trimming removed 0 bases from V and 0 bases from J, with 1 base in between. CDR1 is SGHKS and CDR2 is YYEKEE in the germline V gene (reference sequence). CDR3 in DNA: TGTGCCAGCAGCTTGGGTAGCAATCAGCCCCAGCATTTT. Protein product: CASSLGSNQPQHF.

Concerning this clone itself: Distinct nucleotide sequences in the sample also encode this CDR3. The V call is TRBV30, the J call TRBJ1-3; D call uncertain. The germline V and J ends were trimmed by 0 bases and 0 bases, with 9 bases remaining between them. The CDR3 consists of 15 residues. Germline V CDR1 and CDR2: GTSNPN, SVGIG (reference sequence). CDR3 amino acids: CAWSVRRSSGNTIYF. The CDR3 DNA follows: TGTGCCTGGAGTGTACGGCGGTCCTCTGGAAACACCATATATTTT.

CDR3 in DNA: TGTGCCAGCAGTTTTTCCGGGTGGGAGACCCAGTACTTC. Its translation: CASSFSGWETQYF. The V gene is TRBV28, the J gene TRBJ2-5; no clear D. From germline, CDR1 is MDHEN and CDR2 SYDVKM. CDR3 length equals 13 residues. V lost 3 bases, J lost 5 bases, and 10 bases lay in between.

This rearrangement joins TRBV6-6 to TRBJ2-1; D remains unclear. Germline V lookup: CDR1 MNHNY, CDR2 SVGAGI (reference sequence). Trimming removed 0 bases at V and 9 bases at J, with 9 bases between. The CDR3 is 13 residues long. CDR3 protein: CASSYSAFSEQFF. CDR3 bases: TGTGCCAGCAGTTACTCGGCCTTCAGTGAGCAGTTCTTC.

The genes are TRBV6-1 and TRBJ1-1; 10 bases are shared with TRBD1. Trimming removed 6 bases from V and 0 bases from J; junction bases left unmatched: 4. The CDR3 spans 15 residues. Germline CDR1 is MNHNS and CDR2 is SASEGT. CDR3: CASRDRGAVNTEAFF. Here the CDR3 DNA reads TGTGCCAGCAGGGACAGGGGGGCCGTGAACACTGAAGCTTTCTTT.

The chain employs TRBV4-1 and TRBJ2-7, with a tentative D call TRBD2 (6 bases). V gave up 3 bases and J gave up 3 bases, with 15 bases separating them. Germline lookup yields CDR1 MGHRA and CDR2 YSYEKL. The length of the CDR3 is 15 residues. The CDR3 is CASSQPARRDYEQYF. The DNA for the CDR3 is TGCGCCAGCAGCCAGCCCGCGCGGAGGGACTACGAGCAGTACTTC.

V usage is TRBV27 and J usage is TRBJ2-1; a weak D match, TRBD1 (6 bases). Trimming cost V 5 bases and J 6 bases, with 11 bases left between them. The CDR3 totals 13 residues. CDR1 and CDR2 from the germline V gene are MNHEY and SMNVEV (reference sequence). The CDR3 is CASSLNRVNEQFF. The CDR3, as DNA: TGTGCCAGCAGTCTAAACAGGGTCAATGAGCAGTTCTTC.

The chain is built from TRBV19 and TRBJ2-5; 7 nucleotides line up with TRBD1. The CDR3 extends over 12 amino acids. CDR1 is LNHDA, CDR2 SQIVND, per germline (reference sequence). Unmatched junction bases numbered 0, after V lost 4 bases and J lost 4 bases. The CDR3 nucleotides are TGTGCCAGTAGTACAGGGGGAGAGACCCAGTACTTC. This gives the protein CASSTGGETQYF.

The V call is TRBV7-2, the J call TRBJ1-1; D is ambiguous. V shed 7 bases and J shed 10 bases, with 16 bases lying between them. The V gene's germline CDR1 is SGHTA and CDR2 FQGNSA. This CDR3 spans 12 amino acids. In DNA, the CDR3 is TGTGCCAGCAAGACGAGGTTGGCCGGAGCTTTCTTT. It codes for CASKTRLAGAFF.

This clone has only one observation. V gene TRBV5-1 combines with J gene TRBJ2-5; TRBD1 aligns across 9 bases. The CDR3 sequence is 16 residues long. Trimming cost V 4 bases and J 5 bases; bases outside gene matches: 12. Germline V gene lookup returns CDR1 SGHRS and CDR2 YFSETQ. The chain's CDR3 is CASSPRPRQGEETQYF. The DNA for the CDR3 is TGCGCCAGCAGCCCCCGGCCCCGACAGGGGGAGGAGACCCAGTACTTC.

V usage is TRBV7-5 and J usage is TRBJ2-7; TRBD2 is taken as the D call from the table, unchecked against the DNA. TRBV7-5 is labeled a pseudogene. The length of the CDR3 is 18 residues. As DNA, the CDR3 is TGTGTCAGAAGCTCATCGCTCATACTAGCGGGAGTACTCTACGAGCAGTACTTC. This encodes CVRSSSLILAGVLYEQYF.

The chain is built from TRBV6-1 and TRBJ2-7; 8 bases are shared with TRBD2. The V and J ends lost 7 bases and 3 bases, in that order; junction bases with no gene match: 5. The germline gives CDR1 MNHNS, CDR2 SASEGT. The CDR3 loop spans 13 amino acids. CDR3 sequence reads: CASMRGDHYEQYF. As DNA, the CDR3 is TGTGCCAGCATGCGGGGGGACCACTACGAGCAGTACTTC.

The rearrangement joins TRBV29-1 to TRBJ2-7; 9 bases fit TRBD2. Germline CDR1 reads SQVTM; CDR2 reads ANQGSEA. This CDR3 has 15 amino acids. Germline trimming cut 4 bases from V and 2 bases from J; bases unmatched to any gene: 9. The CDR3 coding sequence is TGCAGCGTTGCACCTCGACTAGCGGTACCCTACGAGCAGTACTTC. Translated: CSVAPRLAVPYEQYF.

The chain couples TRBV18 to TRBJ2-3; 9 positions match TRBD2. V was pared by 4 bases and J by 0 bases, with 5 bases of the junction left unmatched. The germline gives CDR1 KGHSH, CDR2 LQKENI. This CDR3 is 16 amino acids long. CDR3 protein: CASSLLAGSSTDTQYF. CDR3 DNA sequence: TGTGCCAGCTCACTTCTAGCGGGATCTAGCACAGATACGCAGTATTTT.

V and J are TRBV6-5 and TRBJ1-1; no definite D call. This CDR3 contains 12 residues. V was pared by 5 bases and J by 7 bases, with 11 bases between. The germline CDR1 and CDR2 sequences are MNHEY and SVGAGI. The CDR3 nucleotides read TGTGCCAGCAGTAGGGTAGGGATTGAAGCTTTCTTT. Translated, it gives CASSRVGIEAFF.

This chain connects TRBV5-1 to TRBJ2-5, with no clear D. V was pared by 2 bases and J by 0 bases, with 2 bases between. CDR1 and CDR2 from the germline V gene are SGHRS and YFSETQ. The CDR3 contains 12 residues. This chain's CDR3 is CASSFYQETQYF. The DNA of the CDR3 is TGCGCCAGCAGCTTTTACCAAGAGACCCAGTACTTC.

V and J are TRBV10-3 and TRBJ2-6; no reliable D call. Germline loops: CDR1 ENHRY, CDR2 SYGVKD. Trimming pared 4 bases from V and 5 bases from J, leaving 21 bases between. CDR3 size: 18 residues. The CDR3 reads CAISGWSCIQSRANVLTF. In DNA form, the CDR3 reads TGTGCCATCAGTGGGTGGTCCTGTATACAAAGTCGGGCCAACGTCCTGACTTTC.

The rearrangement links TRBV7-3 to TRBJ2-2; D not certain. The CDR3 is 14 residues long. The V gene's germline CDR1 is SGHTA and CDR2 FQGTGA. Deletions cut 5 bases from V and 4 bases from J, with 11 bases between. DNA of the CDR3: TGTGCCAGCAGCCAAGATCCCGTCACCGGGGAGCTGTTTTTT. This sequence encodes CASSQDPVTGELFF.

V gene TRBV6-5 combines with J gene TRBJ1-3; the D is unclear. The CDR3 totals 15 residues. Trimming cost V 10 bases and J 0 bases, with 16 bases left between them. Germline assignment: CDR1 MNHEY and CDR2 SVGAGI. Written as DNA, the CDR3 is TGTGCCACCTCGCTGAAGGGCTCCTCTGGAAACACCATATATTTT. Its translation is CATSLKGSSGNTIYF.

CDR3 bases: TGTGCCAGCAGCCCTTGGACAGGAAACTATGGCTACACCTTC. Its protein product is CASSPWTGNYGYTF. The rearrangement uses TRBV7-9 and TRBJ1-2, with 7 bases matching TRBD1. The CDR3 loop spans 14 amino acids. V was pared by 5 bases and J by 2 bases, with 5 bases of the junction left unmatched. CDR1 is SEHNR and CDR2 is FQNEAQ in the germline V gene (reference sequence). Full variable domain (remainder filled in from reference TRBV7-9 and TRBJ1-2): DTGVSQNPRHKITKRGQNVTFRCDPISEHNRLYWYRQTLGQGPEFLTYFQNEAQLEKSRLLSDRFSAERPKGSFSTLEIQRTEQGDSAMYLCASSPWTGNYGYTFGSGTRLTVV.

V and J are TRBV5-1 and TRBJ2-5, with TRBD2 identical over 9 bases. TRBJ2-7 matches the DNA end more closely, so the J call is doubtful. The germline CDR1 and CDR2 sequences are SGHRS and YFSETQ. The CDR3 extends over 13 amino acids. The chain's CDR3 is CASSRGRAGEQYF. CDR3 nucleotide sequence: TGCGCCAGCAGCCGCGGGAGGGCCGGCGAGCAGTACTTC.

This chain links TRBV18 with TRBJ1-1; D is uncertain. Trimming stripped 3 bases from V and 4 bases from J, with 12 bases between. This CDR3 is 14 amino acids long. The germline V gene encodes CDR1 KGHSH and CDR2 LQKENI. CDR3 amino acids: CASSPASGSTEAFF. In nucleotides, the CDR3 is TGTGCCAGCTCACCGGCCAGCGGGAGCACTGAAGCTTTCTTT.

The V call is TRBV28, the J call TRBJ2-2; TRBD1 agrees at 11 bases. Trimming removed 6 bases from V and 4 bases from J; junction bases left unmatched: 4. Germline assignment: CDR1 MDHEN and CDR2 SYDVKM. CDR3 size: 15 residues. Written as DNA, the CDR3 is TGTGCCAGCAGCACGGACAGGGGGCCCACCGGGGAGCTGTTTTTT. Protein: CASSTDRGPTGELFF.

Remarks on this clone: Other DNA sequences within the sample encode an identical CDR3. V and J are TRBV7-9 and TRBJ1-4, with 8 bases aligning to TRBD1. The CDR3 has 16 amino acids. With 3 bases clipped from V and 0 bases from J, the junction kept 3 bases outside the gene matches. Per the germline V gene, CDR1 is SEHNR and CDR2 is FQNEAQ (reference sequence). CDR3 nucleotides: TGTGCCAGCAGCTTGGGACAGGCTGCAACTAATGAAAAACTGTTTTTT. Translation gives CASSLGQAATNEKLFF.

The genes are TRBV28 and TRBJ1-4; D unresolved. The CDR3 runs to 15 residues. Trimming stripped 6 bases from V and 0 bases from J, with 11 bases between. Germline lookup yields CDR1 MDHEN and CDR2 SYDVKM. CDR3 sequence: CASRRGLTTNEKLFF. CDR3 nucleotide sequence: TGTGCCAGCAGACGGGGATTGACAACTAATGAAAAACTGTTTTTT.

The J gene is TRBJ2-5, the V gene TRBV4-2, with D possibly being TRBD1 (5 bases). The CDR3 sequence is 13 residues long. Trimming shortened V by 1 base and J by 2 bases, and 5 bases separated the two germline ends. CDR1 and CDR2 (germline): LGHNA, YNFKEQ. The CDR3 DNA reads TGTGCCAGCAGCCAAGGACAGCAAGAGACCCAGTACTTC. The encoded protein is CASSQGQQETQYF.